These 26 T cell receptor beta chains were sequenced from one sample in a study of blood T cells in healthy people across ages. A second about 7 to 11 cycle PCR used barcoded and J-beta primers. TCRdb redid the calling of the 5' RACE reads with MiXCR, one entry per CDR3 protein. The sample has over a million distinct CDR3 sequences; almost 60% are singletons. Sequenced sample: blood. These receptors all stem from a man aged 18 to 30 in good health.

The CDR3 spells CASSELSNEQFF. The CDR3 DNA follows: TGTGCCAGCAGCGAGCTAAGCAATGAGCAGTTCTTC. V usage is TRBV9 and J usage is TRBJ2-1; D remains unclear. The CDR3 loop spans 12 amino acids. Germline V lookup: CDR1 SGDLS, CDR2 YYNGEE. Trimming shortened V by 3 bases and J by 6 bases, and 7 bases separated the two germline ends.

V usage is TRBV3-1 and J usage is TRBJ2-3, with TRBD1 matching 7 bases. Germline CDR1 is LGHDT and CDR2 is YNNKEL (reference sequence). The trim removed 8 bases at V and 2 bases at J, leaving 10 bases unmatched. This CDR3 contains 15 residues. DNA for the CDR3: TGTGCCAGCGCTACCAGGACAGGATACACAGATACGCAGTATTTT. It is translated as CASATRTGYTDTQYF.

The V call is TRBV25-1, the J call TRBJ2-5, with 9 bases fitting TRBD1. The DNA end favors TRBJ2-7, so the J call may be wrong. This CDR3 comprises 15 residues. Germline loops: CDR1 MGHDK, CDR2 SYGVNS. In DNA form, the CDR3 reads TGTGCCAGCAGGGTGGGGGACAGGGCCCCCTACGAGCAGTACTTC. Translation: CASRVGDRAPYEQYF.

The chain couples TRBV27 to TRBJ2-3; D is unresolved. V shed 7 bases and J shed 2 bases, with 10 bases lying between them. The V gene's germline CDR1 is MNHEY and CDR2 SMNVEV (reference sequence). The CDR3 has 13 amino acids. For the CDR3, the DNA is TGTGCCAGCAAAACGACAAACACAGATACGCAGTATTTT. Its translation is CASKTTNTDTQYF.

The chain's CDR3 is CASRKSWDRGGTGELFF. DNA for the CDR3: TGTGCCAGCAGGAAGAGTTGGGACAGGGGCGGTACCGGGGAGCTGTTTTTT. This chain links TRBV4-2 with TRBJ2-2, with TRBD1 identical over 10 bases. Trimming took 6 bases from V and 5 from J; bases not matched to a gene: 12. Germline-derived CDR1 and CDR2 are LGHNA and YNFKEQ. CDR3 size: 17 residues.

The chain recombines TRBV6-5 with TRBJ2-1; D is ambiguous. The DNA end favors TRBJ2-7, so the J call may be wrong. This CDR3 has 13 residues. Germline CDR1 is MNHEY and CDR2 is SVGAGI. The CDR3 sequence: CASSYGGIYEQYF. The DNA of the CDR3 is TGTGCCAGCAGTTACGGTGGGATCTACGAGCAGTACTTC.

The chain combines TRBV5-1 with TRBJ1-1; 9 nucleotides line up with TRBD1. Unmatched junction bases numbered 6, after V lost 4 bases and J lost 5 bases. CDR1 is SGHRS and CDR2 is YFSETQ in the germline V gene. CDR3 length: 14 amino acids. CDR3 loop: CASSLGDRVTEAFF. As DNA, the CDR3 is TGCGCCAGCAGCCTCGGGGACAGGGTTACTGAAGCTTTCTTT.

V and J are TRBV20-1 and TRBJ1-5, with D hard to call. Germline V gene lookup returns CDR1 DFQATT and CDR2 SNEGSKA (reference sequence). The CDR3 has 15 amino acids. Trimming shortened V by 1 base and J by 0 bases, and 10 bases separated the two germline ends. CDR3 sequence (DNA): TGCAGTGCTAGAGTATCAGGACTTAGCAATCAGCCCCAGCATTTT. Protein: CSARVSGLSNQPQHF.

This chain uses TRBV30 with TRBJ2-7; D is unresolved. Per germline, CDR1 GTSNPN and CDR2 SVGIG (reference sequence). V lost 0 bases, J lost 1 base, and 10 bases lay in between. The CDR3 covers 14 residues. The CDR3 region is CAWSVEAGSYEQYF. In DNA, the CDR3 is TGTGCCTGGAGTGTGGAAGCCGGGTCCTACGAGCAGTACTTC.

This chain links TRBV20-1 with TRBJ2-1, with D maybe TRBD2 (6 bases). CDR3 length equals 16 residues. V was trimmed by 4 bases and J by 10 bases, leaving 26 bases between them. CDR1 and CDR2 from the germline V gene are DFQATT and SNEGSKA (reference sequence). The CDR3 spells CSANSIAGGEIREQFF. DNA for the CDR3: TGCAGTGCTAACTCGATAGCTGGAGGGGAAATTCGGGAGCAGTTCTTC.

J is TRBJ2-4 and V is TRBV28; D remains ambiguous. The assigned J gene may be wrong: the sequence end matches TRBJ2-7 better. CDR1 MDHEN and CDR2 SYDVKM come from the germline V gene. CDR3 size: 13 residues. The CDR3 region is CASEPMRGYEQYF. CDR3 in DNA: TGTGCCAGCGAACCCATGCGCGGCTACGAGCAGTACTTC.

The rearrangement uses TRBV20-1 and TRBJ1-6, with 7 nucleotides matching TRBD1. The V gene end was trimmed by 4 bases and the J gene end by 4 bases; junction bases not matched to a gene: 7. The CDR3 length is 15 residues. CDR1 and CDR2 from the germline V gene are DFQATT and SNEGSKA (reference sequence). CDR3 nucleotides: TGCAGTGCTACCAGAAGACAGGGTTATAATTCACCCCTCCACTTT. It translates to CSATRRQGYNSPLHF.

The genes are TRBV30 and TRBJ2-7; no definite D call. The CDR3 covers 12 residues. V lost 1 base to trimming and J lost 2 bases, with 6 bases between them. Germline V gene sequence: CDR1 GTSNPN, CDR2 SVGIG (reference sequence). CDR3 sequence reads: CAWSGTAYEQYF. CDR3 sequence (DNA): TGTGCCTGGAGTGGTACCGCCTACGAGCAGTACTTC.

The chain employs TRBV4-2 and TRBJ2-1, with 7 nucleotides matching TRBD2. This CDR3 has 16 amino acids. The germline gives CDR1 LGHNA, CDR2 YNFKEQ. The ends lost 4 bases at V and 5 bases at J; junction bases unmatched: 11. The CDR3, as DNA: TGTGCCAGCAGCCGCTCCGACGGGGGGACCCACAATGAGCAGTTCTTC. It codes for CASSRSDGGTHNEQFF.

The J gene is TRBJ2-6, the V gene TRBV25-1; 7 positions agree with TRBD1. CDR3 length: 19 amino acids. Germline loops: CDR1 MGHDK, CDR2 SYGVNS. Losses at the gene ends were 3 bases for V and 2 bases for J; bases not matched to a gene: 13. The CDR3 bases are TGTGCCAGCAGTGAGCCAAGGGGGCGCGGAATTACTGGGGCCAACGTCCTGACTTTC. This codes for CASSEPRGRGITGANVLTF.

The chain recombines TRBV13 with TRBJ2-5, with 15 bases identical to TRBD2. Trimming at V came to 5 bases and at J to 13 bases, leaving 11 bases not matched to a gene. The length of the CDR3 is 15 residues. CDR1 and CDR2 from the germline V gene are PRHDT and FYEKMQ (reference sequence). DNA for the CDR3: TGTGCCAGCAGCCCCACCAGGACTAGCGGGAGGGTCCTGTACTTC. It encodes CASSPTRTSGRVLYF.

This clonotype turned up a few times. The gene calls are TRBV20-1 and TRBJ1-2, with D unresolved. V was trimmed by 4 bases and J by 3 bases, leaving 15 bases between them. The CDR3 has 14 amino acids. Germline V gene sequence: CDR1 DFQATT, CDR2 SNEGSKA (reference sequence). CDR3 sequence (DNA): TGCAGTGCTATGCAGTCCGGAATCTACTATGGCTACACCTTC. Protein product: CSAMQSGIYYGYTF.

The gene calls are TRBV20-1 and TRBJ2-7; D call uncertain. Per germline, CDR1 DFQATT and CDR2 SNEGSKA (reference sequence). The CDR3 is 12 residues long. V was pared by 0 bases and J by 6 bases, with 9 bases between. In DNA, the CDR3 is TGCAGTGCTAGAGATCAATTCCCCGAGCAGTACTTC. It encodes CSARDQFPEQYF.

The J gene is TRBJ1-1, the V gene TRBV5-1, with D possibly being TRBD1 (6 bases). The V and J ends lost 0 bases and 1 base respectively, with 16 bases between them. The CDR3 runs 17 residues. Germline V gene data show CDR1 as SGHRS and CDR2 as YFSETQ. DNA for the CDR3: TGCGCCAGCAGCTTGGGTATTGGGGGGGCCCCGAACACTGAAGCTTTCTTT. Protein product: CASSLGIGGAPNTEAFF.

This chain connects TRBV21-1 to TRBJ2-3; the table's D call, TRBD1, has no DNA check behind it. TRBV21-1 is marked as a pseudogene. CDR3 length: 16 residues. The CDR3 nucleotides are TGTGCCACATACCCGGGACATCGGTATAGCACAGATACGCAGTATTTT. It specifies CATYPGHRYSTDTQYF.

The chain employs TRBV15 and TRBJ2-5; 7 positions agree with TRBD1. V lost 5 bases and J lost 2; bases outside the gene matches: 2. This CDR3 is 13 amino acids long. Per the germline V gene, CDR1 is LNHNV and CDR2 is YYDKDF (reference sequence). The CDR3 loop reads CATSWTGQETQYF. The CDR3 DNA reads as TGTGCCACCAGCTGGACAGGACAAGAGACCCAGTACTTC.

The chain combines TRBV20-1 with TRBJ2-1; TRBD1 matches at 8 bases. V shed 5 bases, J shed 9 bases, and the junction held 6 bases outside the gene matches. The CDR3 is made up of 12 amino acids. CDR1 is DFQATT, CDR2 SNEGSKA, per germline (reference sequence). DNA of the CDR3: TGCAGTGCTCAGGGGGCAGCTCGTGAGCAGTTCTTC. It translates to CSAQGAAREQFF.

Only one count was recorded for this clonotype. The chain uses TRBV2 and TRBJ2-1; D unclear. Germline values: CDR1 SNHLY, CDR2 FYNNEI. V lost 4 bases and J 3 bases, leaving 13 bases between the germline ends. The CDR3 covers 15 residues. The CDR3 sequence: CASSGTENLYNEQFF. The CDR3 DNA follows: TGTGCCAGCAGTGGGACGGAGAATCTCTACAATGAGCAGTTCTTC.

The CDR3, as DNA: TGTGCCATCAGAACCGGGCCCTCCTGGAACGAGCAGTACTTC. Translating it yields CAIRTGPSWNEQYF. The rearrangement uses TRBV10-3 and TRBJ2-7; the D is unclear. There are 14 residues in the CDR3. V shed 6 bases and J shed 5 bases, with 17 bases lying between them. Germline lookup yields CDR1 ENHRY and CDR2 SYGVKD.

The chain carries TRBV27 and TRBJ2-7; D is undetermined. Germline V gene data show CDR1 as MNHEY and CDR2 as SMNVEV (reference sequence). CDR3 length equals 14 residues. V lost 2 bases and J 4 bases, leaving 12 bases between the germline ends. The CDR3 DNA follows: TGTGCCAGCAGTTTAGATGTGGCCTCGTACGAGCAGTACTTC. As protein: CASSLDVASYEQYF.

This clonotype came up many times. This chain joins TRBV6-2 or TRBV6-3 and TRBJ2-1, with 8 bases matching TRBD2. The junction had 15 bases not matched to a gene; V was cut back by 7 bases and J by 7 bases. This CDR3 is built from 16 residues. Germline CDR1 is MNHEY and CDR2 is SVGEGT. CDR3 DNA sequence: TGTGCCAGCACCTCACTTGAGCCGGGGGGGTGGAATGAGCAGTTCTTC. The encoded protein is CASTSLEPGGWNEQFF.